The subject of this entry is one T cell receptor beta chain. The trim removed 1 base at V and 1 base at J, leaving 20 bases unmatched. CDR3 length equals 23 residues. Germline loops: CDR1 LNHNV, CDR2 YYDKDF (reference sequence). The data are from a study of blood T cell repertoires in COVID-19. The repertoire was sequenced with immunoSEQ multiplex PCR; TCRdb's copy has only in-frame clones and lacks some. The sample includes some 250,000 clones, 70% to 80% of them seen just once. The sequenced material came from peripheral blood. The gene calls are TRBV15 and TRBJ2-1; TRBD1 aligns across 12 bases. This TCR was recovered from a woman older than 75 with acute or convalescent COVID-19. CDR3 in amino acids: CATSRGGQGASLGPGSSYNEQFF. The CDR3, as DNA: TGTGCCACCAGCAGAGGGGGACAGGGGGCGAGTTTAGGCCCCGGGTCTTCCTACAATGAGCAGTTCTTC.